Each of the 31 T cell receptor beta chains below was sequenced from the same sample in a study of response to subunit inactivated influenza vaccine. TCRdb itself ran the RT-PCR reads through MiXCR, one entry per CDR3 protein. The profile shows about 800,000 distinct CDR3 sequences, 21% of them singletons. Specimen: PBMCs from blood, collected roughly 5 days after vaccination. All receptors come from a man aged 50 or older who received an inactivated influenza vaccine.

The chain has TRBV29-1 and TRBJ2-3; TRBD2 agrees at 9 bases. Germline V CDR1 and CDR2: SQVTM, ANQGSEA. The CDR3 is made up of 13 amino acids. The trim removed 3 bases at V and 5 bases at J, leaving 3 bases unmatched. This chain's CDR3 is CSVDLAGKDTQYF. CDR3 sequence (DNA): TGCAGCGTTGATCTAGCGGGAAAAGATACGCAGTATTTT.

This clonotype came up a few times. J is TRBJ2-2 and V is TRBV11-2; D not certain. V lost 5 bases and J lost 0, with 19 bases in between. CDR1 is SGHAT, CDR2 FQNNGV, per germline. The CDR3 is 18 residues long. The CDR3 is CASSPRPPSRPNTGELFF. The CDR3, as DNA: TGTGCCAGCAGCCCCCGCCCCCCCTCAAGACCGAACACCGGGGAGCTGTTTTTT.

This chain connects TRBV7-9 to TRBJ2-5, with a possible D match to TRBD1 (6 bases). CDR1 and CDR2 (germline): SEHNR, FQNEAQ (reference sequence). The CDR3 is made up of 16 amino acids. Trimming took 5 bases from V and 0 from J, leaving 16 bases between them. In DNA, the CDR3 is TGTGCCAGCAGCCATGGACAGCACTTGTACCAAGAGACCCAGTACTTC. As protein: CASSHGQHLYQETQYF. The full variable domain, rest sourced from reference TRBV7-9 and TRBJ2-5, is DTGVSQNPRHKITKRGQNVTFRCDPISEHNRLYWYRQTLGQGPEFLTYFQNEAQLEKSRLLSDRFSAERPKGSFSTLEIQRTEQGDSAMYLCASSHGQHLYQETQYFGPGTRLLVL.

This clonotype was detected only a few times. The rearrangement joins TRBV20-1 to TRBJ2-5, with 14 bases identical to TRBD2. With V trimmed by 3 bases and J by 3 bases, 6 bases remained unmatched. There are 16 residues in the CDR3. Germline V lookup: CDR1 DFQATT, CDR2 SNEGSKA (reference sequence). CDR3: CSARSGLAGGKETQYF. The CDR3 DNA follows: TGCAGTGCTAGGAGCGGACTAGCGGGGGGAAAAGAGACCCAGTACTTC.

This clonotype was detected a few times. CDR3 sequence reads: CASSLKFSEQYF. The DNA of the CDR3 is TGCGCCAGCAGCTTAAAGTTTTCCGAGCAGTACTTC. The rearrangement joins TRBV5-1 to TRBJ2-7; D is unresolved. The germline V gene encodes CDR1 SGHRS and CDR2 YFSETQ. V was pared by 2 bases and J by 6 bases, with 9 bases between. This CDR3 has 12 amino acids. Variable domain in full (rest from reference TRBV5-1 and TRBJ2-7): KAGVTQTPRYLIKTRGQQVTLSCSPISGHRSVSWYQQTPGQGLQFLFEYFSETQRNKGNFPGRFSGRQFSNSRSEMNVSTLELGDSALYLCASSLKFSEQYFGPGTRLTVT.

This chain links TRBV4-1 with TRBJ2-3, with TRBD2 matching over 7 bases. Trimming cost V 0 bases and J 2 bases; bases outside gene matches: 11. Per the germline V gene, CDR1 is MGHRA and CDR2 is YSYEKL. The CDR3 contains 18 residues. As DNA, the CDR3 is TGCGCCAGCAGCCAAGAAGCGCCTCGCGGGGGAACCACAGATACGCAGTATTTT. This codes for CASSQEAPRGGTTDTQYF.

The chain is built from TRBV27 and TRBJ2-4, with D tentatively TRBD2 (6 bases). Trimming removed 3 bases at V and 4 bases at J, with 10 bases between. This CDR3 is 14 amino acids long. The germline CDR1 and CDR2 sequences are MNHEY and SMNVEV (reference sequence). CDR3: CASSLGGRKNIQYF. In DNA, the CDR3 is TGTGCCAGCAGTTTGGGGGGACGGAAAAACATTCAGTACTTC.

This clonotype was detected ten times or more. This chain joins TRBV5-1 and TRBJ2-6; D is unresolved. Germline V lookup: CDR1 SGHRS, CDR2 YFSETQ. Trimming stripped 0 bases from V and 0 bases from J, with 4 bases between. The CDR3 sequence is 15 residues long. The DNA for the CDR3 is TGCGCCAGCAGCTTGGCTTACTCTGGGGCCAACGTCCTGACTTTC. Its protein product is CASSLAYSGANVLTF.

The J gene is TRBJ2-5, the V gene TRBV28; D unclear. This CDR3 is built from 14 residues. With 5 bases removed from V and 3 bases from J, the gap between germline ends came to 13 bases. CDR1 is MDHEN, CDR2 SYDVKM, per germline. DNA for the CDR3: TGTGCCAGCAGTCAATACGGCGGAGAAGAGACCCAGTACTTC. Translating gives CASSQYGGEETQYF.

V and J are TRBV20-1 and TRBJ2-5; D possibly matches TRBD1 or TRBD2 (5 bases each). From germline, CDR1 is DFQATT and CDR2 SNEGSKA (reference sequence). V shed 3 bases and J shed 2 bases, with 10 bases lying between them. CDR3 length: 13 residues. CDR3 loop: CSASGTQQETQYF. CDR3 DNA sequence: TGCAGTGCTAGCGGGACCCAGCAAGAGACCCAGTACTTC.

The chain is built from TRBV2 and TRBJ2-2; TRBD1 aligns across 8 bases. The junction had 0 bases not matched to a gene; V was cut back by 6 bases and J by 0 bases. Germline V lookup: CDR1 SNHLY, CDR2 FYNNEI. The CDR3 runs to 14 residues. As DNA, the CDR3 is TGTGCCAGCAGGGACAGGGCGAACACCGGGGAGCTGTTTTTT. Translated: CASRDRANTGELFF.

This chain links TRBV18 with TRBJ1-1; tentative D call: TRBD1 (6 bases). This CDR3 is 13 amino acids long. Trimming left V 3 bases short and J 10 bases short, with 15 bases between. Germline-derived CDR1 and CDR2 are KGHSH and LQKENI. CDR3 nucleotide sequence: TGTGCCAGCTCACCTACGGACAGAAGGTTAGCTTTCTTT. Protein product: CASSPTDRRLAFF.

The V and J genes are TRBV24-1 and TRBJ2-7, with TRBD1 as a possible D gene (7 bases). CDR3 length: 15 amino acids. CDR1 KGHDR and CDR2 SFDVKD come from the germline V gene. V was cut by 3 bases and J by 3 bases, with 14 bases left in between. DNA for the CDR3: TGTGCCACCAGTGATGCCAGACAGGGAGGCTACGAGCAGTACTTC. Its protein product is CATSDARQGGYEQYF.

The chain combines TRBV20-1 with TRBJ2-7; TRBD1 matches 12 bases. The CDR3 is 15 amino acids. V was clipped by 0 bases and J by 4 bases; unmatched bases: 4. Germline V gene sequence: CDR1 DFQATT, CDR2 SNEGSKA (reference sequence). The CDR3 reads CSAREGTGGWYEQYF. CDR3 DNA: TGCAGTGCTAGAGAGGGGACAGGGGGCTGGTACGAGCAGTACTTC.

This chain connects TRBV27 to TRBJ1-6; no clear D. The CDR3 is made up of 17 amino acids. The germline V gene has CDR1 MNHEY and CDR2 SMNVEV (reference sequence). Trimming pared 6 bases from V and 4 bases from J, leaving 19 bases between. CDR3 loop: CASRAGAATFYNSPLHF. CDR3 DNA sequence: TGTGCCAGCAGGGCGGGAGCGGCCACCTTTTATAATTCACCCCTCCACTTT.

This clonotype appeared a few times. The chain carries TRBV12-3 or TRBV12-4 and TRBJ1-1; D gene unclear. Trimming left V 9 bases short and J 4 bases short, with 18 bases between. The CDR3 has 14 amino acids. The CDR3 loop reads CARKVYNPGTEAFF. The CDR3 DNA is TGTGCCAGGAAAGTTTACAACCCGGGCACTGAAGCTTTCTTT.

This clonotype was picked up a small number of times. The chain carries TRBV7-9 and TRBJ1-6, with TRBD1 matching 7 bases. V shed 5 bases and J 7 bases; nucleotides not matched to a gene: 8. From germline, CDR1 is SEHNR and CDR2 FQNEAQ (reference sequence). The CDR3 spans 15 residues. The CDR3 loop reads CASSRRTGTNSPLHF. CDR3 nucleotide sequence: TGTGCCAGCAGCCGGAGGACAGGCACCAATTCACCCCTCCACTTT.

This clonotype was found a few times. V gene TRBV5-1 combines with J gene TRBJ2-1, with D perhaps matching TRBD2 (6 bases). CDR1 is SGHRS, CDR2 YFSETQ, per germline. CDR3 length equals 15 residues. V was cut by 0 bases and J by 2 bases, with 9 bases left in between. The CDR3 coding sequence is TGCGCCAGCAGCTTGGACGGGGAGGCCTACAATGAGCAGTTCTTC. Translating it yields CASSLDGEAYNEQFF.

A few counts support this clonotype. V and J are TRBV28 and TRBJ1-2; 10 bases align to TRBD1. The V gene end was trimmed by 6 bases and the J gene end by 4 bases; junction bases not matched to a gene: 17. This CDR3 spans 18 amino acids. The V gene's germline CDR1 is MDHEN and CDR2 SYDVKM. The CDR3 is CASSFPQDRGASFYGYTF. Here the CDR3 DNA reads TGTGCCAGCAGCTTTCCCCAGGACAGGGGGGCGTCTTTCTATGGCTACACCTTC.

This clonotype occurred a few times. CDR3 DNA sequence: TGTGCCAGCAGTATAATCAGGGGGGGCCGGGATGAGCAGTTCTTC. Translating gives CASSIIRGGRDEQFF. This chain links TRBV12-3 or TRBV12-4 with TRBJ2-1; D possibly uses TRBD1 or TRBD2 (7 bases each). CDR3 length: 15 residues. V lost 5 bases and J lost 8, with 19 bases in between.

The chain combines TRBV28 with TRBJ1-5; maybe TRBD1 (5 bases). The V end lost 10 bases, the J end lost 4 bases, and 23 bases lay between the germline ends. From germline, CDR1 is MDHEN and CDR2 SYDVKM. CDR3 length equals 16 residues. The CDR3 nucleotides read TGTGCCACCAAGGATAGGGACCAGGGCTTGAATCAGCCCCAGCATTTT. It encodes CATKDRDQGLNQPQHF.

J is TRBJ2-5 and V is TRBV10-3, with TRBD1 matching over 8 bases. V lost 4 bases to trimming and J lost 4 bases; unmatched junction nucleotides: 8. The germline V gene encodes CDR1 ENHRY and CDR2 SYGVKD. The CDR3 sequence is 15 residues long. The CDR3 sequence is CAISAARQGRETQYF. The CDR3 nucleotides are TGTGCCATCAGTGCGGCCCGACAGGGGCGAGAGACCCAGTACTTC.

The gene calls are TRBV24-1 and TRBJ2-5; tentative D call: TRBD2 (5 bases). There are 14 residues in the CDR3. Germline CDR1 is KGHDR and CDR2 is SFDVKD. V gave up 4 bases and J gave up 2 bases, with 10 bases separating them. The CDR3 DNA is TGTGCCACCAGTGACCGGCGGGTACAAGAGACCCAGTACTTC. Its protein product is CATSDRRVQETQYF.

In its sample, this clonotype was seen many times. CDR3: CSVPGTSRYNEQFF. The CDR3 DNA reads TGCAGCGTTCCCGGGACTAGCCGCTACAATGAGCAGTTCTTC. J is TRBJ2-1 and V is TRBV29-1; 9 bases agree with TRBD2. This CDR3 spans 14 amino acids. The germline CDR1 and CDR2 sequences are SQVTM and ANQGSEA. The J segment lost 3 bases and the V segment lost 5 bases, leaving 5 bases of the junction unmatched.

The chain has TRBV7-2 and TRBJ2-1; D possibly corresponds to TRBD1 (5 bases). V was pared by 6 bases and J by 12 bases, with 18 bases between. CDR3 length: 13 residues. The germline V gene encodes CDR1 SGHTA and CDR2 FQGNSA. Here the CDR3 DNA reads TGTGCCAGCAGGGGGCCGACCACCCAGGTGCAGTTCTTC. It specifies CASRGPTTQVQFF. Full variable domain (missing parts from reference TRBV7-2 and TRBJ2-1): GAGVSQSPSNKVTEKGKDVELRCDPISGHTALYWYRQSLGQGLEFLIYFQGNSAPDKSGLPSDRFSAERTGGSVSTLTIQRTQQEDSAVYLCASRGPTTQVQFFGPGTRLTVL.

Only a few counts were recorded for this clonotype. The gene calls are TRBV7-2 and TRBJ2-5, with D perhaps matching TRBD2 (6 bases). Germline lookup yields CDR1 SGHTA and CDR2 FQGNSA. This CDR3 is built from 15 residues. Deletions cut 5 bases from V and 5 bases from J, with 18 bases between. The CDR3 region has the DNA TGTGCCAGCAGCCCAGACCCCCGACTAGAGGAGACCCAGTACTTC. Protein sequence: CASSPDPRLEETQYF. The complete variable domain, with remaining parts taken from reference TRBV7-2 and TRBJ2-5, reads GAGVSQSPSNKVTEKGKDVELRCDPISGHTALYWYRQSLGQGLEFLIYFQGNSAPDKSGLPSDRFSAERTGGSVSTLTIQRTQQEDSAVYLCASSPDPRLEETQYFGPGTRLLVL.

This clonotype was observed a few times. The rearrangement links TRBV5-8 to TRBJ2-7, with D possibly matching TRBD1 (6 bases). Germline V gene sequence: CDR1 SGHTS, CDR2 YDEGEE. This CDR3 has 13 amino acids. The V end lost 3 bases, the J end lost 7 bases, and 14 bases lay between the germline ends. The CDR3 spells CASSWRTVYEQYF. The CDR3 nucleotides read TGTGCCAGCAGCTGGAGGACAGTTTATGAGCAGTACTTC.

This clonotype turned up a few times. The chain employs TRBV5-1 and TRBJ2-2; 7 nucleotides line up with TRBD1. The CDR3 is 14 residues long. Germline CDR1 and CDR2: SGHRS and YFSETQ. The V gene end was trimmed by 6 bases and the J gene end by 0 bases; junction bases not matched to a gene: 2. CDR3 coding DNA: TGCGCCAGCACCGGGACAGCGAACACCGGGGAGCTGTTTTTT. It encodes CASTGTANTGELFF.

CDR3 in DNA: TGTGCCATCAGTGGGGCGGGTCAGCCCCAGCATTTT. Translated, it gives CAISGAGQPQHF. The chain uses TRBV10-3 and TRBJ1-5; D gene unclear. The CDR3 runs 12 residues. The germline V gene encodes CDR1 ENHRY and CDR2 SYGVKD. Deletions cut 4 bases from V and 6 bases from J, with 7 bases between.

This rearrangement joins TRBV5-1 to TRBJ2-7; D is ambiguous. The V end was cut by 0 bases, the J end by 0 bases, with 7 bases between. Germline-derived CDR1 and CDR2 are SGHRS and YFSETQ. CDR3 size: 14 residues. CDR3 bases: TGCGCCAGCAGCTTGGAAGCGTACTCCTACGAGCAGTACTTC. It translates to CASSLEAYSYEQYF.

This clonotype was detected only a few times. This chain uses TRBV28 with TRBJ2-1; D possibly corresponds to TRBD2 (5 bases). The V end lost 3 bases, the J end lost 2 bases, and 11 bases lay between the germline ends. The CDR3 totals 15 residues. Germline CDR1 MDHEN, CDR2 SYDVKM. Here the CDR3 DNA reads TGTGCCAGCAGTTTCGAAGGGAGACCCTACAATGAGCAGTTCTTC. Its translation: CASSFEGRPYNEQFF.